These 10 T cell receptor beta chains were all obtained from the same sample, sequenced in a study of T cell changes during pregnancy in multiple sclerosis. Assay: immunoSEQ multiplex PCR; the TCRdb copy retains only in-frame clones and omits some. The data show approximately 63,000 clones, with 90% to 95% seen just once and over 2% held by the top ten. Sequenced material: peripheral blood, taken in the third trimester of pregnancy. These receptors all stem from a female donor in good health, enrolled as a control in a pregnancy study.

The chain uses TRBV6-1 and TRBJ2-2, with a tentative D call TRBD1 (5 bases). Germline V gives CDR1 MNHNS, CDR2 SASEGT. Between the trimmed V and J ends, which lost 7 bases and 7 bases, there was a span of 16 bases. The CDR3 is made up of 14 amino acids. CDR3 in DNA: TGTGCCAGCAAGGACAACAATGGAGTCGGGGAGCTGTTTTTT. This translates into CASKDNNGVGELFF.

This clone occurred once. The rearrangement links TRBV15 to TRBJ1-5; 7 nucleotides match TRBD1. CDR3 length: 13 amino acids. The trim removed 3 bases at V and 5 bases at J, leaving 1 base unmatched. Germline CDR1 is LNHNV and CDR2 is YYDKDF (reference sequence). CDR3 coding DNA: TGTGCCACCAGCAGTCAGGGGGATCAGCCCCAGCATTTT. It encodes CATSSQGDQPQHF.

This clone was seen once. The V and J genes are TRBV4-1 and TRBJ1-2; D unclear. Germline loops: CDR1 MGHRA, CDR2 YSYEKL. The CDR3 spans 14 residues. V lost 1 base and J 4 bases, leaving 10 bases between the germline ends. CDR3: CASSQVEVSYGYTF. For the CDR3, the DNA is TGCGCCAGCAGCCAAGTCGAAGTGAGCTATGGCTACACCTTC.

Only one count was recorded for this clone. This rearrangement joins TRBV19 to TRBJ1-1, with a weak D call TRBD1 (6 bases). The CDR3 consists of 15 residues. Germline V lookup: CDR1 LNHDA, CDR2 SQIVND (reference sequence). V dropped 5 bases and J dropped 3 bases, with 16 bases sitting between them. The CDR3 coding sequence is TGTGCCAGTAGTCCCCGAGCAGGGGAATACACTGAAGCTTTCTTT. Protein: CASSPRAGEYTEAFF.

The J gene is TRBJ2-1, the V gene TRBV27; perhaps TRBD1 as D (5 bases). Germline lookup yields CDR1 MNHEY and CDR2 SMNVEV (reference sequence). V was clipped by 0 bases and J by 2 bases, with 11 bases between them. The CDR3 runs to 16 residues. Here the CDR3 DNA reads TGTGCCAGCAGTTTATCTTCAGGGATTACCTACAATGAGCAGTTCTTC. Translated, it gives CASSLSSGITYNEQFF.

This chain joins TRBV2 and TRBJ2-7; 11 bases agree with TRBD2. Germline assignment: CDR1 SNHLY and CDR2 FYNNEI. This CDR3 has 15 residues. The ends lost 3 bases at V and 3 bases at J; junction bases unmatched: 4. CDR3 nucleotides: TGTGCCAGCAGTGACGTCGGGACTAGCGGCTACGAGCAGTACTTC. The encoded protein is CASSDVGTSGYEQYF.

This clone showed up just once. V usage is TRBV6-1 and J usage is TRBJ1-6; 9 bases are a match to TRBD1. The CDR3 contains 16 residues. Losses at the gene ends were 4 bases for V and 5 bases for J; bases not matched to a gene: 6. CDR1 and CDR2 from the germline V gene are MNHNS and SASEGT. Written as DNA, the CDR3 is TGTGCCAGCAGTGCCGTGGGACAGGGCAATAATTCACCCCTCCACTTT. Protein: CASSAVGQGNNSPLHF.

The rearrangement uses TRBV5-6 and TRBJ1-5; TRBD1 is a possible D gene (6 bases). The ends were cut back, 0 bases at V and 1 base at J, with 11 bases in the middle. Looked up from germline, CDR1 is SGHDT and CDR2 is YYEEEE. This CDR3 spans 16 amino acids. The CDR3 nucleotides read TGTGCCAGCAGCTTGGGACAGGATGTGAGCAATCAGCCCCAGCATTTT. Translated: CASSLGQDVSNQPQHF.

The CDR3 loop is CARYRGRETEAFF. The CDR3 DNA follows: TGTGCCAGGTACAGGGGGCGGGAGACTGAAGCTTTCTTT. This sequence joins TRBV19 and TRBJ1-1, with TRBD1 identical over 9 bases. V shed 9 bases and J 5 bases; nucleotides not matched to a gene: 7. The CDR3 runs to 13 residues. Germline V gives CDR1 LNHDA, CDR2 SQIVND (reference sequence).

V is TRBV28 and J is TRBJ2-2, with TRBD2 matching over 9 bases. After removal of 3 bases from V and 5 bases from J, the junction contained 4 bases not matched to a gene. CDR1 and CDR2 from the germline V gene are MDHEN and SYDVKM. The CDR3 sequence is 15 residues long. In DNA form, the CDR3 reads TGTGCCAGCAGTTTGTTCCTAGCGGGGACCGGGGAGCTGTTTTTT. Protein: CASSLFLAGTGELFF.